The 5 T cell receptor beta chains below come from one sample, sequenced in a study of PD-L1 blockade in urothelial cancer. Profiled with immunoSEQ multiplex PCR; TCRdb holds only in-frame clones, not every one. The data hold 20,000 to 30,000 clones, with about 86% observed a single time. The sample was PBMCs, taken around atezolizumab (anti-PD-L1) treatment. All receptors derive from a man in his sixties with urothelial cancer.

This sequence joins TRBV27 and TRBJ1-6; a weak D match, TRBD1 (5 bases). There are 14 residues in the CDR3. CDR1 and CDR2 from the germline V gene are MNHEY and SMNVEV (reference sequence). The V end lost 6 bases, the J end lost 9 bases, and 15 bases lay between the germline ends. The chain's CDR3 is CASRRSGDGSPLHF. DNA of the CDR3: TGTGCCAGCAGAAGGTCGGGGGATGGTTCACCCCTCCACTTT.

The V gene is TRBV7-8, the J gene TRBJ1-1; no definite D call. The CDR3 is 15 residues long. The germline gives CDR1 SGHVS, CDR2 FQNEAQ. Trimming took 5 bases from V and 0 from J, leaving 13 bases between them. CDR3 region: CASSPSGQVNTEAFF. For the CDR3, the DNA is TGTGCCAGCAGCCCTAGCGGGCAGGTGAACACTGAAGCTTTCTTT.

The V and J genes are TRBV10-2 and TRBJ2-2; 9 bases map to TRBD2. Germline V CDR1 and CDR2: WSHSY, SAAADI. V lost 3 bases, J lost 5 bases, and 4 bases stayed unmatched. The CDR3 is made up of 15 amino acids. Here the CDR3 DNA reads TGCGCCAGCAGTGACGGACTAGCGTGGACCGGGGAGCTGTTTTTT. Translating it yields CASSDGLAWTGELFF.

J is TRBJ2-4 and V is TRBV6-1, with TRBD2 as a possible D gene (5 bases). The CDR3 totals 13 residues. In germline, CDR1 is MNHNS, CDR2 SASEGT. V dropped 7 bases and J dropped 1 base, with 8 bases sitting between them. This CDR3 is CASTGVAKNIQYF. In DNA, the CDR3 is TGTGCCAGCACCGGGGTCGCCAAAAACATTCAGTACTTC.

This sequence joins TRBV5-4 and TRBJ1-1, with a weak D call TRBD1 (6 bases). Trimming shortened V by 4 bases and J by 1 base, and 20 bases separated the two germline ends. CDR1 and CDR2 from the germline V gene are SGHNT and YYREEE (reference sequence). This CDR3 comprises 17 residues. CDR3 DNA: TGTGCCAGCAGCGGCAGAAAGCGTCGGACAGCGAACACTGAAGCTTTCTTT. The encoded protein is CASSGRKRRTANTEAFF.